Presented here are 25 T cell receptor beta chains from one specimen sequenced in a study of cytomegalovirus exposure and HLA in healthy donors. PCR primers comprised 60 Vbeta and 13 Jbeta primers. Measured with immunoSEQ multiplex PCR; TCRdb has only the in-frame clones, and not every one. The table has about 57,000 clones, approximately 80% seen once; the top ten hold around 4.7%. The sample taken for sequencing was PBMCs. The origin of the receptors is a man younger than 40 in good health and CMV-seronegative.

The gene calls are TRBV30 and TRBJ1-1; tentative D call: TRBD1 (6 bases). The CDR3 sequence is 13 residues long. Per the germline V gene, CDR1 is GTSNPN and CDR2 is SVGIG (reference sequence). V lost 1 base, J lost 6 bases, and 12 bases lay in between. CDR3 nucleotides: TGTGCCTGGAGTGAGCAGGGGCTATCTGAAGCTTTCTTT. Translated: CAWSEQGLSEAFF.

The V and J genes are TRBV4-3 and TRBJ1-2, with TRBD1 matching 8 bases. Germline V CDR1 and CDR2: LGHNA, YSLEER. The CDR3 has 17 amino acids. The V and J ends lost 2 bases and 8 bases, in that order; junction bases with no gene match: 16. The CDR3 protein is CASSQSLPGAGGRGYTF. In DNA, the CDR3 is TGCGCCAGCAGCCAAAGTTTGCCCGGGGCAGGGGGCCGAGGCTACACCTTC.

This clone was found a few times. The genes are TRBV2 and TRBJ1-4, with D unclear. The V gene's germline CDR1 is SNHLY and CDR2 FYNNEI. Trimming took off 3 bases at V and 3 bases at J, with 14 bases between the two ends. This CDR3 is 16 amino acids long. CDR3 DNA sequence: TGTGCCAGCAGTGATCCCCGGAGGGTTGCTAATGAAAAACTGTTTTTT. Translated, it gives CASSDPRRVANEKLFF.

In its sample, this clone was seen a few times. V usage is TRBV6-1 and J usage is TRBJ2-7, with 8 nucleotides matching TRBD2. In germline, CDR1 is MNHNS, CDR2 SASEGT. V gave up 8 bases and J gave up 2 bases; unmatched junction bases: 8. The CDR3 sequence is 14 residues long. CDR3 sequence reads: CASSPSGFTYEQYF. The CDR3 DNA is TGTGCCAGCTCCCCTAGCGGGTTTACCTACGAGCAGTACTTC.

J is TRBJ2-7 and V is TRBV27; maybe TRBD2 (9 bases). CDR1 MNHEY and CDR2 SMNVEV come from the germline V gene (reference sequence). V dropped 8 bases and J dropped 6 bases, with 17 bases sitting between them. The length of the CDR3 is 13 residues. This chain's CDR3 is CASGQGLAGEQYF. The CDR3 nucleotides are TGTGCCAGCGGACAGGGACTAGCAGGCGAGCAGTACTTC.

A note on this clone: The junction shows a germline mismatch at one end, possibly a read error. The chain links TRBV7-9 to TRBJ2-3; the match to TRBD2 covers 11 bases. The germline V gene has CDR1 SEHNR and CDR2 FQNEAQ (reference sequence). This CDR3 spans 18 amino acids. The CDR3 DNA is TGTTCCAGCAGCTCAGGACTAGCGGGCCTGGAAGGCACAGATACGCAGTATTTT. Amino acids: CSSSSGLAGLEGTDTQYF.

The chain uses TRBV11-1 and TRBJ2-5; a possible D gene is TRBD1 (5 bases). The DNA matches TRBJ2-7 better at its end, which makes the J call doubtful. This CDR3 region has 15 residues. Germline V gene lookup returns CDR1 SGHAT and CDR2 FQDESV (reference sequence). The CDR3 bases are TGTGCCAGCAGCGGGCTGACAGATCGGAACTACGAGCAGTACTTC. Translation gives CASSGLTDRNYEQYF.

The chain combines TRBV19 with TRBJ2-3; 10 nucleotides align to TRBD1. The CDR3 extends over 16 amino acids. Germline lookup yields CDR1 LNHDA and CDR2 SQIVND (reference sequence). V shed 5 bases, J shed 3 bases, and the junction held 8 bases outside the gene matches. CDR3 DNA: TGTGCCAGTAGTCCCTCCGGGACAGGGGCAACAGATACGCAGTATTTT. This sequence encodes CASSPSGTGATDTQYF.

The chain combines TRBV7-8 with TRBJ1-2, with 7 bases lining up with TRBD1. CDR1 is SGHVS, CDR2 FQNEAQ, per germline. The V gene end was trimmed by 5 bases and the J gene end by 8 bases; junction bases not matched to a gene: 17. This CDR3 contains 16 residues. CDR3 nucleotide sequence: TGTGCCAGCAGCCCTCTCCCCAGGGGGAGGAATATGGGCTACACCTTC. Translation: CASSPLPRGRNMGYTF.

This sequence joins TRBV2 and TRBJ1-5, with 7 bases fitting TRBD1. The CDR3 spans 13 residues. Germline CDR1 and CDR2: SNHLY and FYNNEI. The J segment lost 5 bases and the V segment lost 6 bases, leaving 4 bases of the junction unmatched. The CDR3 region is CASRGDRDQPQHF. The CDR3 bases are TGTGCCAGCAGGGGAGACAGGGATCAGCCCCAGCATTTT.

The chain couples TRBV7-2 to TRBJ1-2; D perhaps matches TRBD1 (6 bases). CDR1 and CDR2 from the germline V gene are SGHTA and FQGNSA. The CDR3 contains 15 residues. V lost 0 bases and J 4 bases, leaving 12 bases between the germline ends. The CDR3: CASSLAFTGSYGYTF. CDR3 DNA sequence: TGTGCCAGCAGCTTAGCCTTTACAGGGTCCTATGGCTACACCTTC.

The chain has TRBV27 and TRBJ1-2, with 7 bases matching TRBD1. V gave up 3 bases and J gave up 1 base; unmatched junction bases: 8. Per germline, CDR1 MNHEY and CDR2 SMNVEV (reference sequence). CDR3 size: 16 residues. Here the CDR3 reads CASSLGPTGSNYGYTF. The CDR3 DNA reads TGTGCCAGCAGTTTGGGTCCGACAGGGAGTAACTATGGCTACACCTTC.

This chain links TRBV4-3 with TRBJ2-1; 9 bases align to TRBD1. After removal of 1 base from V and 9 bases from J, the junction contained 10 bases not matched to a gene. Germline loops: CDR1 LGHNA, CDR2 YSLEER. The CDR3 is made up of 16 amino acids. This chain's CDR3 is CASSQVGQGRPGEQFF. CDR3 nucleotides: TGCGCCAGCAGCCAAGTAGGACAGGGGAGGCCAGGTGAGCAGTTCTTC.

The chain carries TRBV6-6 and TRBJ2-3; D remains ambiguous. The CDR3 contains 16 residues. The germline V and J ends were trimmed by 0 bases and 1 base, with 11 bases remaining between them. The germline V gene encodes CDR1 MNHNY and CDR2 SVGAGI (reference sequence). CDR3 protein: CASSYSSLVGTDTQYF. CDR3 coding DNA: TGTGCCAGCAGTTACTCGAGCCTAGTGGGCACAGATACGCAGTATTTT.

J is TRBJ2-1 and V is TRBV7-6; 8 nucleotides agree with TRBD1. The CDR3 is 16 residues long. V lost 0 bases and J lost 1; bases outside the gene matches: 2. From germline, CDR1 is SGHVS and CDR2 FNYEAQ. CDR3 in amino acids: CASSLAGDRSYNEQFF. In nucleotides, the CDR3 is TGTGCCAGCAGCTTAGCCGGGGACAGGTCCTACAATGAGCAGTTCTTC.

J is TRBJ2-5 and V is TRBV25-1; TRBD1 might be the D (6 bases). Looked up from germline, CDR1 is MGHDK and CDR2 is SYGVNS. The V end was cut by 6 bases, the J end by 5 bases, with 10 bases between. The CDR3 contains 12 residues. CDR3 in amino acids: CASSTGYETQYF. The CDR3 DNA reads as TGTGCCAGCAGCACAGGGTATGAGACCCAGTACTTC.

The chain uses TRBV19 and TRBJ2-6, with D tentatively TRBD2 (5 bases). Trimming pared 1 base from V and 0 bases from J, leaving 13 bases between. In germline, CDR1 is LNHDA, CDR2 SQIVND (reference sequence). This CDR3 region has 18 residues. CDR3 residues: CASSIGEHTSSGANVLTF. The CDR3 coding sequence is TGTGCCAGTAGTATAGGAGAACACACTAGCTCTGGGGCCAACGTCCTGACTTTC.

The chain uses TRBV19 and TRBJ1-5; 9 bases agree with TRBD1. The V gene's germline CDR1 is LNHDA and CDR2 SQIVND (reference sequence). Germline trimming cut 6 bases from V and 9 bases from J; bases unmatched to any gene: 6. The CDR3 extends over 13 amino acids. The CDR3 coding sequence is TGTGCCAGTAGGGAACAGGGGGCGCGGCCCCAGCATTTT. Amino acid sequence: CASREQGARPQHF.

V gene TRBV6-1 combines with J gene TRBJ1-2, with 9 bases lining up with TRBD1. This CDR3 has 14 residues. Per germline, CDR1 MNHNS and CDR2 SASEGT. Losses at the gene ends were 8 bases for V and 3 bases for J; bases not matched to a gene: 7. The CDR3: CASLYRGLDYGYTF. The CDR3, as DNA: TGTGCCAGCTTATACAGGGGGCTCGACTATGGCTACACCTTC.

The chain uses TRBV11-2 and TRBJ2-5, with a weak D call TRBD2 (5 bases). This CDR3 contains 12 residues. The germline V gene has CDR1 SGHAT and CDR2 FQNNGV. V shed 4 bases and J shed 5 bases, with 8 bases lying between them. The CDR3 bases are TGTGCCAGCAGCTCGGACTGGGAGACCCAGTACTTC. It encodes CASSSDWETQYF.

The rearrangement links TRBV29-1 to TRBJ2-3; possible D gene TRBD2, 5 bases. CDR1 SQVTM and CDR2 ANQGSEA come from the germline V gene. V shed 1 base and J shed 3 bases, with 11 bases lying between them. CDR3 length equals 14 residues. Written as DNA, the CDR3 is TGCAGCGTTGAAGGAGGGCTTGGGACAGATACGCAGTATTTT. Protein product: CSVEGGLGTDTQYF.

This clone was seen only a few times. The chain carries TRBV6-6 and TRBJ1-4, with 7 bases fitting TRBD1. The CDR3 has 14 amino acids. Germline-derived CDR1 and CDR2 are MNHNY and SVGAGI (reference sequence). V lost 5 bases to trimming and J lost 6 bases; unmatched junction nucleotides: 6. In nucleotides, the CDR3 is TGTGCCAGCAGTCCCGCCAGGGGGGATGAAAAACTGTTTTTT. The encoded protein is CASSPARGDEKLFF.

The chain recombines TRBV11-2 with TRBJ2-5; D call uncertain. The last part of the DNA fits TRBJ2-7 better; the J call may be wrong. Looked up from germline, CDR1 is SGHAT and CDR2 is FQNNGV. This CDR3 has 13 amino acids. The CDR3 bases are TGTGCCAGCAGCCTGTCAGGCTCTTACGAGCAGTACTTC. Translated, it gives CASSLSGSYEQYF.

The chain carries TRBV10-1 and TRBJ1-5, with TRBD1 matching 7 bases. V shed 8 bases, J shed 1 base, and the junction held 5 bases outside the gene matches. Germline CDR1 WNHNN, CDR2 SYGVQD (reference sequence). The CDR3 covers 14 residues. This CDR3 reads CASPGQTSNQPQHF. CDR3 bases: TGCGCCAGCCCGGGACAGACAAGCAATCAGCCCCAGCATTTT.

A remark on this clone: Sequence at one end of the junction differs from germline and may be a read error. The rearrangement uses TRBV7-7 and TRBJ2-3; D possibly corresponds to TRBD1 (6 bases). This CDR3 has 14 amino acids. Germline V lookup: CDR1 SSHAT, CDR2 FNYEAQ (reference sequence). The CDR3 region is CASSPLEGADTQYF. CDR3 DNA sequence: TGTGCTAGCAGCCCTTTAGAGGGGGCAGATACGCAGTATTTT.